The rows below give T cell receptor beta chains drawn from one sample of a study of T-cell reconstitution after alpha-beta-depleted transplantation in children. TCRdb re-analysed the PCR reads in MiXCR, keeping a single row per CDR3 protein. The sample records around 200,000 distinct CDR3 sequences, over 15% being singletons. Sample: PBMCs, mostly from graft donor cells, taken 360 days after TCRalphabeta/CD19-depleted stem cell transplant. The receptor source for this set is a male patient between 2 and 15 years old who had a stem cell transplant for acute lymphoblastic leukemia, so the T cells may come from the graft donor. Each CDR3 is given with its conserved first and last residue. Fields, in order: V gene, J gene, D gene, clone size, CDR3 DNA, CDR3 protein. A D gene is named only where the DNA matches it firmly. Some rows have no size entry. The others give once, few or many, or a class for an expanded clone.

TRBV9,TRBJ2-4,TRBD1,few,TGTGCCAGCAGCGTAGGGACAGGGGGCCCACTCAAAAACATTCAGTACTTC,CASSVGTGGPLKNIQYF
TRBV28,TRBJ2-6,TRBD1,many,TGTGCCAGCCGAACAGGGGGCTCTGGGGCCAACGTCCTGACTTTC,CASRTGGSGANVLTF
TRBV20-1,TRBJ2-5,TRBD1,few,TGCAGTGCTGTACAGGGGGCTAGAGAGACCCAGTACTTC,CSAVQGARETQYF
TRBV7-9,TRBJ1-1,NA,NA,TGTGCCAGCAGCAAACCGGACAGGAACACTGAAGCTTTCTTT,CASSKPDRNTEAFF
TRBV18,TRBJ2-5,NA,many,TGTGCCAGCTCAGGAAACCAAGAGACCCAGTACTTC,CASSGNQETQYF
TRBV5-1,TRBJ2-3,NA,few,TGCGCCAGCAGCTTGGAGGGGGATGGTGAGCCAGATACGCAGTATTTT,CASSLEGDGEPDTQYF
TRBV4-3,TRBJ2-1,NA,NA,TGCGCCAGCAGCCAAAGGTGGGGCTCCTACAATGAGCAGTTCTTC,CASSQRWGSYNEQFF
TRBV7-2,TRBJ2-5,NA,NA,TGTGCCAGCAGCCCAACACTTTACCAAGAGACCCAGTACTTC,CASSPTLYQETQYF
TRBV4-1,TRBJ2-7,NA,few,TGCGCCAGCAGCCACTCCCCGTGGGGGGACGAGCAGTACTTC,CASSHSPWGDEQYF
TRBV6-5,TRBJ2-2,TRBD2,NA,TGTGCCAGCAGTTACCCGGGGGGCGGGGAGCTGTTTTTT,CASSYPGGGELFF
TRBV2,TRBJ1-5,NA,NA,TGTGCCAGCAGTGATTGGGCAGGGCGGAATCAGCCCCAGCATTTT,CASSDWAGRNQPQHF
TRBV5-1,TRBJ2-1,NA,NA,TGCGCCAGCAGCTGGGACCACCCAACCTACAATGAGCAGTTCTTC,CASSWDHPTYNEQFF
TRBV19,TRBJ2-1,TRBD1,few,TGTGCCAGTAGGGGGACAGGCTACAATGAGCAGTTCTTC,CASRGTGYNEQFF
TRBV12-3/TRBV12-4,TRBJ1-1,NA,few,TGTGCCAGCAGTTTCGAGGGCACTGAAGCTTTCTTT,CASSFEGTEAFF
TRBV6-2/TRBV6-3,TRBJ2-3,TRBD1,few,TGTGCCAGCACCAAGACAGGGGGCAAAGATACGCAGTATTTT,CASTKTGGKDTQYF
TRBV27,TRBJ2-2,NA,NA,TGTGCCAGCAGTTTAACACCTTATTCGAACACCGGGGAGCTGTTTTTT,CASSLTPYSNTGELFF
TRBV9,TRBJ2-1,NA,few,TGTGCCAGCAGCCCGGGACTGGAGGAGGAGAGGGGGTTCTTC,CASSPGLEEERGFF
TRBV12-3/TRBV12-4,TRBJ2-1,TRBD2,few,TGTGCCACCTATCTAGCGGGGGAATTCAAGGGTGAGCAGTTCTTC,CATYLAGEFKGEQFF
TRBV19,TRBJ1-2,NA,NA,TGTGCCAGTATTACCAGGGAAGGGAGTGGCTACACCTTC,CASITREGSGYTF
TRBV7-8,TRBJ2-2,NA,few,TGTGCCAGCAGCTTGAGGGGTTGGACCGGGGAGCTGTTTTTT,CASSLRGWTGELFF
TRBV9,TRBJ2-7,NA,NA,TGTGCCAGCAGCGTATCCTCGGGGGTCTCCTACGAGCAGTACTTC,CASSVSSGVSYEQYF
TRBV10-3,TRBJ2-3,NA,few,TGTGCCACCCTCTGGGACACTAGCACAGATACGCAGTATTTT,CATLWDTSTDTQYF
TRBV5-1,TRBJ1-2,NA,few,TGCGCCAGCAGCGCCGGGGGCATCTATGGCTACACCTTC,CASSAGGIYGYTF
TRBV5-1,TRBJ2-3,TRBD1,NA,TGCGCCACCGCCCGATCCCGGGACAGGGGACCTGGGGGCACAGATACGCAGTATTTT,CATARSRDRGPGGTDTQYF
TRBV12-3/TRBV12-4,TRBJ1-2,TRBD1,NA,TGTGCCAGCAGTTTCGGCGGACAGGGGTTAGGCTATGGCTACACCTTC,CASSFGGQGLGYGYTF
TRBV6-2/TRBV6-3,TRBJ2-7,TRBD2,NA,TGTGCCAGCAGTTACGGGGGGGACCCCTACGAGCAGTACTTC,CASSYGGDPYEQYF
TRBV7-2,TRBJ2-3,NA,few,TGTGCCAGCAGCTTAAGGAGGGGGGGAGATACGCAGTATTTT,CASSLRRGGDTQYF
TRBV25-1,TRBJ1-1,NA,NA,TGTGCCAGCAGGGACAGAAACACTGAAGCTTTCTTT,CASRDRNTEAFF
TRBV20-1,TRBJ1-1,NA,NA,TGCAGTGCCCCACTGGGGGCGGTTGAAGCTTTCTTT,CSAPLGAVEAFF
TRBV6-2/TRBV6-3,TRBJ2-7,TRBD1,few,TGTGCCAGCAGTCCAGCCGGGACAGGGGGCCGAACTCCCTACGAGCAGTACTTC,CASSPAGTGGRTPYEQYF
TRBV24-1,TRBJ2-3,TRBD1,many,TGTGCCACCAGTGATCCAACGAAACAGGGGCTGATCACAGATACGCAGTATTTT,CATSDPTKQGLITDTQYF
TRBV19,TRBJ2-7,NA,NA,TGTGCCAGTAGTATTTCGACCTCCTACGAGCAGTACTTC,CASSISTSYEQYF
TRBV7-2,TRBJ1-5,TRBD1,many,TGTGCCAGCAGCTCGACAGGGTCGAGGAATCAGCCCCAGCATTTT,CASSSTGSRNQPQHF
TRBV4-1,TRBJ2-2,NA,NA,TGCGCCAGCAGCCAAGAAACATCGAACACCGGGGAGCTGTTTTTT,CASSQETSNTGELFF
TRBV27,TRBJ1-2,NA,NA,TGTGCCAGCAGTTTGAGGGGGAATAGTGGCTACACCTTC,CASSLRGNSGYTF
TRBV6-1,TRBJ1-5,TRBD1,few,TGTGCCAGCAGTGAAGCCTGGGAGGTTCGACAGGGCAGGGATCAGCCCCAGCATTTT,CASSEAWEVRQGRDQPQHF
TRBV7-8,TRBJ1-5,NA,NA,TGTGCCAGCAGCATCCGGGACACTCTCTTAGATCAGCCCCAGCATTTT,CASSIRDTLLDQPQHF
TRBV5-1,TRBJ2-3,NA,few,TGCGCCAGCAGCTTGCCAGGGACCACAGATACGCAGTATTTT,CASSLPGTTDTQYF
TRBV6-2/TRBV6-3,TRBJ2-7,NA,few,TGTGCCAGCAGTTCGGGGGTCGAGCAGTACTTC,CASSSGVEQYF
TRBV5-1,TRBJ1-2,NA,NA,TGCGCCAGCAGCTTACCGGTTGGCTACACCTTC,CASSLPVGYTF
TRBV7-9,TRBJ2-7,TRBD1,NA,TGTGCCAGCAGCGCCACGCCGGGACAGGGGGCAGAGGAGCAGTACTTC,CASSATPGQGAEEQYF
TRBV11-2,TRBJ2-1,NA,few,TGTGCCAGCAGCTCGATCCTTAGTTACAATGAGCAGTTCTTC,CASSSILSYNEQFF
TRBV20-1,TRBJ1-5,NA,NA,TGCAGTTTGGGGGATTACAGCAATCAGCCCCAGCATTTT,CSLGDYSNQPQHF
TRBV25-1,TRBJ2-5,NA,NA,TGTGCCAGCAGTGCCGGAGGACAGCAAGAGACCCAGTACTTC,CASSAGGQQETQYF
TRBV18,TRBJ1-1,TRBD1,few,TGTGCCAGCTCTCGGGGACAGGGGAGAAACACTGAAGCTTTCTTT,CASSRGQGRNTEAFF